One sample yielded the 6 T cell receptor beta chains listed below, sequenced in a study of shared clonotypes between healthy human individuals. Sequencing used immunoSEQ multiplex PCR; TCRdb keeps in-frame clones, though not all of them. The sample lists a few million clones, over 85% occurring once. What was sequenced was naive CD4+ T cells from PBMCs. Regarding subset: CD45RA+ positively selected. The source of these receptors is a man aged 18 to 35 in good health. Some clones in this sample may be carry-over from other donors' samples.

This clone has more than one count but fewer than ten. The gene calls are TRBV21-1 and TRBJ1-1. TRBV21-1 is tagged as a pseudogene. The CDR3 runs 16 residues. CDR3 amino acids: CASSGRLGGVNTEAFF. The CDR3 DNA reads TGTGCCAGCAGCGGTCGTCTGGGGGGCGTGAACACTGAAGCTTTCTTT.

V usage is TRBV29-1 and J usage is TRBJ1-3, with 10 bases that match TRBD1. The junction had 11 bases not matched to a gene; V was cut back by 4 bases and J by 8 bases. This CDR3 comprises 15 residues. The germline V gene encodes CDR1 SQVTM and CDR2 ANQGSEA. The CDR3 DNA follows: TGCAGCGTTGTTCGGGACAGGGGTTTTTGGCACACCATATATTTT. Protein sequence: CSVVRDRGFWHTIYF.

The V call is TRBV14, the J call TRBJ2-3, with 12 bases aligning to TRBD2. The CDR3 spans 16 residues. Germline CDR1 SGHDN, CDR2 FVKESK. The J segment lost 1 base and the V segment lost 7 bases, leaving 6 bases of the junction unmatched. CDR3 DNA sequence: TGTGCCAGCACTAGCGGGAGGGCCGCTGGCACAGATACGCAGTATTTT. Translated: CASTSGRAAGTDTQYF.

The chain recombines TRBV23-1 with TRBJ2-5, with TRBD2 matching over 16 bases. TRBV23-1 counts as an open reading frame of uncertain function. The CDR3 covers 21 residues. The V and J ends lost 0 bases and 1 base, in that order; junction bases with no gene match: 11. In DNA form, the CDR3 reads TGCGCCAGCAGTCAATCAGGGACTAGCGGGAGGGCCCAAAAAATCCAAGAGACCCAGTACTTC. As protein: CASSQSGTSGRAQKIQETQYF.

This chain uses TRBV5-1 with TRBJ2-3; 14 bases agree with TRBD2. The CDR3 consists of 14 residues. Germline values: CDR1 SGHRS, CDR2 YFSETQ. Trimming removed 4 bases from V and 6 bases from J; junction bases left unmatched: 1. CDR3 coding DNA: TGCGCCAGCAGCGGGACTAGCGGGAGTGATACGCAGTATTTT. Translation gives CASSGTSGSDTQYF.

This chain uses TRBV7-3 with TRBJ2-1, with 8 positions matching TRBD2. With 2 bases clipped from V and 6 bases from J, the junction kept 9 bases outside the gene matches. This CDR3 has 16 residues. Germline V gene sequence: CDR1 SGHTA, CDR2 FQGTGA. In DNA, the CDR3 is TGTGCCAGCAGCTTAGGTTCTCGCGGGAGGATCAATGAGCAGTTCTTC. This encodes CASSLGSRGRINEQFF.